The 2 T cell receptor beta chains below all came from one sample that was sequenced in a study of cytomegalovirus exposure and HLA in healthy donors. PCR was performed using 60 Vbeta and 13 Jbeta primers. TCRdb keeps only in-frame clones here, not all; method: immunoSEQ multiplex PCR. The sample contains about 190,000 clones, more than 65% of which appear only once. The sequenced sample consisted of PBMCs. These receptors were taken from a woman aged 25 to 39 in good health and CMV-seropositive.

This clone has only a few counts. The V call is TRBV6-5, the J call TRBJ2-3, with TRBD2 matching 11 bases. The CDR3 runs to 15 residues. Trimming took 4 bases from V and 6 from J; bases not matched to a gene: 6. The germline V gene has CDR1 MNHEY and CDR2 SVGAGI. The CDR3 DNA reads as TGTGCCAGCAGTTTACTAGCGGGAGTGACGGATACGCAGTATTTT. Amino acid sequence: CASSLLAGVTDTQYF.

The chain recombines TRBV4-1 with TRBJ2-3; 9 nucleotides align to TRBD2. Germline loops: CDR1 MGHRA, CDR2 YSYEKL. The junction had 5 bases not matched to a gene; V was cut back by 4 bases and J by 3 bases. The CDR3 totals 15 residues. The CDR3, as DNA: TGCGCCAGCAGCCTTATTAGCGGGAGTACAGATACGCAGTATTTT. Residues: CASSLISGSTDTQYF.